This T cell receptor beta chain was captured in a study of blood T cells in healthy people across ages. Notes on the study in general: When set beside aged donors, long-lived donors presented more naive CD4+ cells and higher diversity. A conclusive naive versus antigen-experienced comparison was prevented by the unsorted PBMCs.

Primed by a sample-barcoded 5' primer and a J-beta primer mix, a second PCR proceeded for about 6 to 12 cycles. One entry per CDR3 protein, called by TCRdb with MiXCR from the 5' RACE reads. Of about 780,000 distinct CDR3 sequences listed, roughly 26% are singletons. Turning to this clonotype: Antigen specificity is unknown.

The CDR3 spans 15 residues. Germline assignment: CDR1 SGHAT and CDR2 FQDESV (reference sequence). V shed 5 bases and J 4 bases; nucleotides not matched to a gene: 5. Isolation yielded PBMCs, at least 7 million per sample, in every case. These data also formed part of another study, on T cells of mothers and their children. That source adds: Over 9.5 million TCR beta CDR3 reads were obtained from each mother, and some 3.2 million from each child.

The rearrangement links TRBV11-1 to TRBJ1-6, with 7 bases identical to TRBD1. The source of this sequence is a boy younger than 18 in good health. The sequencing input was blood. CDR3 in amino acids: CASSNPGQYNSPLHF. CDR3 DNA: TGTGCCAGCAGCAACCCGGGACAGTATAATTCACCCCTCCACTTT.